Each of the 10 T cell receptor beta chains below was sequenced from the same sample in a study of blood T cell repertoires in COVID-19. Sequencing used immunoSEQ multiplex PCR; TCRdb keeps in-frame clones, though not all of them. The table lists about 140,000 clones, 80% of them singletons. Sequenced material: peripheral blood. These receptor sequences come from a man between 70 and 80 years old who had recovered from COVID-19.

CDR3 nucleotides: TGTGCCAGCAGACCTTCCAGGGGTAACTATGGCTACACCTTC. Translated, it gives CASRPSRGNYGYTF. The V call is TRBV27, the J call TRBJ1-2, with D tentatively TRBD1 (6 bases). Germline V gene lookup returns CDR1 MNHEY and CDR2 SMNVEV (reference sequence). The germline V and J ends were trimmed by 6 bases and 1 base, with 12 bases remaining between them. The CDR3 is made up of 14 amino acids.

This sequence joins TRBV7-3 and TRBJ1-1; D is unclear. There are 13 residues in the CDR3. Trimming shortened V by 5 bases and J by 5 bases, and 12 bases separated the two germline ends. Per germline, CDR1 SGHTA and CDR2 FQGTGA. The CDR3 loop is CASSHGRGTEAFF. CDR3 DNA: TGTGCCAGCAGCCACGGACGGGGAACTGAAGCTTTCTTT.

J is TRBJ1-5 and V is TRBV30; 9 bases are shared with TRBD1. This CDR3 spans 15 amino acids. Germline loops: CDR1 GTSNPN, CDR2 SVGIG (reference sequence). J lost 3 bases, V lost 1 base, and 4 bases had no gene match. CDR3 coding DNA: TGTGCCTGGAGTGGGGGACAGGGTCACAATCAGCCCCAGCATTTT. This encodes CAWSGGQGHNQPQHF.

The V call is TRBV29-1, the J call TRBJ2-1; no firm D call. The CDR3 extends over 11 amino acids. Germline CDR1 reads SQVTM; CDR2 reads ANQGSEA. V was cut by 0 bases and J by 9 bases, with 6 bases left in between. In DNA form, the CDR3 reads TGCAGCGTTGAAGAAATGAGTGAGCAGTTCTTC. This gives the protein CSVEEMSEQFF.

J is TRBJ2-1 and V is TRBV2; a possible D gene is TRBD2 (6 bases). V was clipped by 7 bases and J by 5 bases, with 15 bases between them. CDR3 length: 14 residues. The germline gives CDR1 SNHLY, CDR2 FYNNEI. The DNA for the CDR3 is TGTGCCAGCACCCTCCGACTAGGGGACAATGAGCAGTTCTTC. This translates into CASTLRLGDNEQFF. Filled out from reference TRBV2 and TRBJ2-1, the complete variable domain reads EPEVTQTPSHQVTQMGQEVILRCVPISNHLYFYWYRQILGQKVEFLVSFYNNEISEKSEIFDDQFSVERPDGSNFTLKIRSTKLEDSAMYFCASTLRLGDNEQFFGPGTRLTVL.

The chain joins TRBV19 to TRBJ1-2; tentative D call: TRBD1 (6 bases). CDR1 and CDR2 from the germline V gene are LNHDA and SQIVND (reference sequence). This CDR3 comprises 12 residues. V dropped 8 bases and J dropped 4 bases, with 11 bases sitting between them. CDR3 nucleotides: TGTGCCAGTGACAGGAACTCCTATGGCTACACCTTC. It encodes CASDRNSYGYTF. Filled out from reference TRBV19 and TRBJ1-2, the complete variable domain reads DGGITQSPKYLFRKEGQNVTLSCEQNLNHDAMYWYRQDPGQGLRLIYYSQIVNDFQKGDIAEGYSVSREKKESFPLTVTSAQKNPTAFYLCASDRNSYGYTFGSGTRLTVV.

V usage is TRBV7-2 and J usage is TRBJ1-6, with TRBD1 as a possible D gene (6 bases). The CDR3 length is 14 residues. V was clipped by 6 bases and J by 6 bases, with 12 bases between them. Germline loops: CDR1 SGHTA, CDR2 FQGNSA. This chain's CDR3 is CASRRGGSNSPLHF. The CDR3 DNA reads as TGTGCCAGCAGACGAGGGGGTAGTAATTCACCCCTCCACTTT.

This chain uses TRBV3-1 (or the pseudogene TRBV3-2) with TRBJ1-4; TRBD1 agrees at 10 bases. Germline trimming cut 4 bases from V and 2 bases from J; bases unmatched to any gene: 10. There are 18 residues in the CDR3. The germline V gene encodes CDR1 LGHDT and CDR2 YNNKEL (reference sequence). CDR3 sequence reads: CASSPRQGAISTNEKLFF. DNA for the CDR3: TGTGCCAGCAGCCCGCGACAGGGGGCTATTTCGACTAATGAAAAACTGTTTTTT.

The V gene is TRBV7-9, the J gene TRBJ2-7, with TRBD1 identical over 7 bases. The CDR3 sequence is 14 residues long. The V gene's germline CDR1 is SEHNR and CDR2 FQNEAQ (reference sequence). Trimming at V came to 4 bases and at J to 6 bases, leaving 9 bases not matched to a gene. The CDR3: CASSSGGTGGEQYF. The CDR3 DNA reads as TGTGCCAGCAGCTCAGGGGGTACAGGTGGCGAGCAGTACTTC.

The rearrangement joins TRBV5-1 to TRBJ1-1; D remains ambiguous. V dropped 1 base and J dropped 2 bases, with 18 bases sitting between them. The germline CDR1 and CDR2 sequences are SGHRS and YFSETQ. The CDR3 sequence is 17 residues long. The DNA for the CDR3 is TGCGCCAGCAGCTTGCCCCAAGAGGCCTTAGTTAACACTGAAGCTTTCTTT. Protein sequence: CASSLPQEALVNTEAFF.